The 14 T cell receptor beta chains given below trace back to one sample, sequenced in a study of CD8+ T cells in alopecia areata. cDNA serving as the sequencing template came from extracted, reverse transcribed RNA. Sequencing used immunoSEQ multiplex PCR; TCRdb keeps in-frame clones, though not all of them. The sample consists of roughly 150,000 clones, roughly three fifths of them appearing once. The sample was CD4+ T cells sorted from blood, taken at week 0. The receptors come from a human donor with alopecia areata.

The chain has TRBV2 and TRBJ2-1, with 11 bases identical to TRBD2. Trimming at V came to 1 base and at J to 6 bases, leaving 5 bases not matched to a gene. CDR3 size: 16 residues. Germline assignment: CDR1 SNHLY and CDR2 FYNNEI. This CDR3 reads CASSEEQLAGGNEQFF. In DNA, the CDR3 is TGTGCCAGCAGTGAAGAGCAGCTAGCGGGGGGCAATGAGCAGTTCTTC. Full variable domain (missing parts from reference TRBV2 and TRBJ2-1): EPEVTQTPSHQVTQMGQEVILRCVPISNHLYFYWYRQILGQKVEFLVSFYNNEISEKSEIFDDQFSVERPDGSNFTLKIRSTKLEDSAMYFCASSEEQLAGGNEQFFGPGTRLTVL.

The DNA for the CDR3 is TGTGCCAGCAGTTCTTACTTACAGGGAGGAGCTTTCTTT. Protein: CASSSYLQGGAFF. The chain employs TRBV27 and TRBJ1-1, with D possibly matching TRBD1 (6 bases). The CDR3 extends over 13 amino acids. The V end lost 4 bases, the J end lost 10 bases, and 16 bases lay between the germline ends. Germline assignment: CDR1 MNHEY and CDR2 SMNVEV (reference sequence).

The J gene is TRBJ2-3, the V gene TRBV7-2, with 7 bases that match TRBD1. CDR1 is SGHTA and CDR2 is FQGNSA in the germline V gene. Trimming removed 4 bases from V and 4 bases from J; junction bases left unmatched: 11. The CDR3 contains 16 residues. CDR3 bases: TGTGCCAGCAGCTCCCGACAGGGAAGTGTCGCAGATACGCAGTATTTT. Translated: CASSSRQGSVADTQYF.

The chain has TRBV7-2 and TRBJ2-5; 7 bases line up with TRBD1. Per germline, CDR1 SGHTA and CDR2 FQGNSA. Losses at the gene ends were 5 bases for V and 1 base for J; bases not matched to a gene: 7. This CDR3 region has 15 residues. The CDR3 coding sequence is TGTGCCAGCAGCATGTTAGGGGGCCGCCAAGAGACCCAGTACTTC. It yields the protein CASSMLGGRQETQYF. Drawing the rest from reference TRBV7-2 and TRBJ2-5, the complete variable domain is GAGVSQSPSNKVTEKGKDVELRCDPISGHTALYWYRQSLGQGLEFLIYFQGNSAPDKSGLPSDRFSAERTGGSVSTLTIQRTQQEDSAVYLCASSMLGGRQETQYFGPGTRLLVL.

This clone was seen just once. The chain recombines TRBV19 with TRBJ2-1; TRBD2 might be the D (5 bases). This CDR3 spans 14 amino acids. The V gene's germline CDR1 is LNHDA and CDR2 SQIVND (reference sequence). The V and J ends lost 5 bases and 3 bases respectively, with 11 bases between them. CDR3 amino acids: CASSPPGGYNEQFF. In nucleotides, the CDR3 is TGTGCCAGTAGTCCCCCAGGAGGCTACAATGAGCAGTTCTTC.

The chain is built from TRBV7-6 and TRBJ1-1; 7 bases agree with TRBD1. After removal of 5 bases from V and 3 bases from J, the junction contained 6 bases not matched to a gene. CDR3 length: 14 amino acids. Germline CDR1 reads SGHVS; CDR2 reads FNYEAQ. The chain's CDR3 is CASSQGGKDTEAFF. CDR3 bases: TGTGCCAGCAGCCAGGGGGGTAAGGACACTGAAGCTTTCTTT.

This clone was observed a handful of times. The genes are TRBV21-1 and TRBJ1-1. TRBV21-1 is a documented pseudogene. The CDR3 totals 12 residues. This CDR3 is CASSKSGRAAFF. The CDR3 DNA reads TGTGCCAGCAGCAAATCTGGCCGAGCGGCTTTCTTT.

V gene TRBV5-1 combines with J gene TRBJ2-5, with a possible D match to TRBD1 (5 bases). The CDR3 spans 14 residues. Per germline, CDR1 SGHRS and CDR2 YFSETQ. Deletions cut 1 base from V and 1 base from J, with 8 bases between. The CDR3 nucleotides are TGCGCCAGCAGCTTGACAGGCTTCCAAGAGACCCAGTACTTC. It codes for CASSLTGFQETQYF.

The V call is TRBV7-9, the J call TRBJ2-1; perhaps TRBD1 as D (6 bases). Germline V gene data show CDR1 as SEHNR and CDR2 as FQNEAQ (reference sequence). The CDR3 contains 15 residues. With 6 bases removed from V and 0 bases from J, the gap between germline ends came to 12 bases. The CDR3 loop reads CASRGQTNSYNEQFF. The CDR3 DNA is TGTGCCAGCAGAGGACAGACCAACTCCTACAATGAGCAGTTCTTC.

The chain couples TRBV18 to TRBJ1-2; 8 bases align to TRBD1. The germline gives CDR1 KGHSH, CDR2 LQKENI. V was pared by 3 bases and J by 8 bases, with 5 bases of the junction left unmatched. The CDR3 is 13 residues long. CDR3 amino acids: CASSPPGQEGYTF. Here the CDR3 DNA reads TGTGCCAGCTCACCGCCGGGACAGGAGGGCTACACCTTC.

The rearrangement uses TRBV2 and TRBJ2-5; no clear D. Germline V lookup: CDR1 SNHLY, CDR2 FYNNEI. CDR3 size: 11 residues. Trimming removed 7 bases from V and 5 bases from J, with 8 bases in between. This chain's CDR3 is CASNQAETQYF. Written as DNA, the CDR3 is TGTGCCAGCAATCAGGCTGAGACCCAGTACTTC.

The J gene is TRBJ2-3, the V gene TRBV5-1; 10 bases fit TRBD2. The J segment lost 4 bases and the V segment lost 4 bases, leaving 3 bases of the junction unmatched. CDR1 and CDR2 (germline): SGHRS, YFSETQ. The length of the CDR3 is 14 residues. CDR3 sequence reads: CASSLGTSADTQYF. The CDR3 coding sequence is TGCGCCAGCAGCCTCGGGACTAGCGCAGATACGCAGTATTTT.

The chain uses TRBV11-2 and TRBJ2-3; 11 positions match TRBD1. Germline loops: CDR1 SGHAT, CDR2 FQNNGV. The junction had 7 bases not matched to a gene; V was cut back by 5 bases and J by 0 bases. The CDR3 is 17 amino acids. The CDR3 sequence is CASSPGQGAFSTDTQYF. The CDR3 nucleotides read TGTGCCAGCAGCCCCGGACAGGGGGCCTTTAGCACAGATACGCAGTATTTT.

J is TRBJ2-1 and V is TRBV15, with 11 bases lining up with TRBD1. CDR3 size: 16 residues. After removal of 5 bases from V and 5 bases from J, the junction contained 8 bases not matched to a gene. Germline CDR1 and CDR2: LNHNV and YYDKDF (reference sequence). The chain's CDR3 is CATSVPGTGGHNEQFF. As DNA, the CDR3 is TGTGCCACCAGCGTCCCCGGGACAGGGGGTCACAATGAGCAGTTCTTC.